One T cell receptor (beta chain) is described in this entry. Libraries were prepared by immunoSEQ multiplex PCR; TCRdb keeps only in-frame clonotypes and omits some of them. Among about 110,000 clones listed, 75% to 85% were seen once. These data belong to a study of blood T cell repertoires in COVID-19. The germline V gene encodes CDR1 SGHNT and CDR2 YYREEE (reference sequence). V was clipped by 0 bases and J by 2 bases; unmatched bases: 1. CDR3 length equals 16 residues. V gene TRBV5-4 combines with J gene TRBJ2-5; 13 nucleotides align to TRBD2. This receptor was obtained from a woman between 70 and 85 years old with acute or convalescent COVID-19. The sequenced material came from peripheral blood. CDR3 in DNA: TGTGCCAGCAGCTTGGAACTAGCGGGGGGGCAAGAGACCCAGTACTTC. Its translation is CASSLELAGGQETQYF.